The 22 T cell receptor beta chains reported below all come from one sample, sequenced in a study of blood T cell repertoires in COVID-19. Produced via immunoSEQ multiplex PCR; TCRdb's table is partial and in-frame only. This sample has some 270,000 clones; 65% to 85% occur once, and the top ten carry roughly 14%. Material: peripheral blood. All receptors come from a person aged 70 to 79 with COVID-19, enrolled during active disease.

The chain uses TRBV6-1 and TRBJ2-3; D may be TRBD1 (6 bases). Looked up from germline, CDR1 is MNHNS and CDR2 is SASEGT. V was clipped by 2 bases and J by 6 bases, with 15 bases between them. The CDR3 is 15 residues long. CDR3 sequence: CASSERDNTWDTQYF. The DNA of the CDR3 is TGTGCCAGCAGTGAAAGGGACAACACTTGGGATACGCAGTATTTT.

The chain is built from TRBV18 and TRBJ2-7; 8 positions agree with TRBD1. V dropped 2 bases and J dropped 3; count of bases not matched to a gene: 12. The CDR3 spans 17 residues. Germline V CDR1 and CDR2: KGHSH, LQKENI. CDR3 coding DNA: TGTGCCAGCTCACCAGGGCAGGGGGCGCGTATTAGCTACGAGCAGTACTTC. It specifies CASSPGQGARISYEQYF. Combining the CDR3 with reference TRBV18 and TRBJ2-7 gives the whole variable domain NAGVMQNPRHLVRRRGQEARLRCSPMKGHSHVYWYRQLPEEGLKFMVYLQKENIIDESGMPKERFSAEFPKEGPSILRIQQVVRGDSAAYFCASSPGQGARISYEQYFGPGTRLTVT.

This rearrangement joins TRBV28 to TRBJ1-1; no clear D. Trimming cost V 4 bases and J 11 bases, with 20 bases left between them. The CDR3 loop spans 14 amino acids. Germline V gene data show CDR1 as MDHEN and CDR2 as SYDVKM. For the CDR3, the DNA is TGTGCCAGCAGTTATTTCAGGTCGAATTCGGGGGCTTTCTTT. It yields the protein CASSYFRSNSGAFF.

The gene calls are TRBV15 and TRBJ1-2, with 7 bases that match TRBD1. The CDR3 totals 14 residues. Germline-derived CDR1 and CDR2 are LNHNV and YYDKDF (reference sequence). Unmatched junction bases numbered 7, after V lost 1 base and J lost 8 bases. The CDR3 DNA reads TGTGCCACCAGCAGAGCCCGACAGGGTGGGGGCTACACCTTC. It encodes CATSRARQGGGYTF.

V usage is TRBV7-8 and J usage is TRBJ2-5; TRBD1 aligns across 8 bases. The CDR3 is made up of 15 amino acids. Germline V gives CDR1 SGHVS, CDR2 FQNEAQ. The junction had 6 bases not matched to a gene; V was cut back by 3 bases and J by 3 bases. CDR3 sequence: CASSLSGTGKETQYF. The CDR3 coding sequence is TGTGCCAGCAGCTTGTCGGGGACAGGCAAAGAGACCCAGTACTTC.

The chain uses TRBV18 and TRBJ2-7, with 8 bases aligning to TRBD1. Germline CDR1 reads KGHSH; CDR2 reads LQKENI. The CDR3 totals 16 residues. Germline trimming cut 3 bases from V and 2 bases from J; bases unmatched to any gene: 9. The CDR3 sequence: CASSPGTGMETYEQYF. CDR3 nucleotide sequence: TGTGCCAGCTCACCCGGGACAGGCATGGAGACCTACGAGCAGTACTTC.

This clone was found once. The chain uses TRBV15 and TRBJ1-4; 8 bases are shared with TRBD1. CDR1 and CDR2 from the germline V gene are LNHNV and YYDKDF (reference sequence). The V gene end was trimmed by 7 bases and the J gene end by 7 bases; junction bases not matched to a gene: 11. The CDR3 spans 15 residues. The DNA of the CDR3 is TGTGCCACCACAAAAGGGGGGACAGGCGGTGAAAAACTGTTTTTT. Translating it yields CATTKGGTGGEKLFF.

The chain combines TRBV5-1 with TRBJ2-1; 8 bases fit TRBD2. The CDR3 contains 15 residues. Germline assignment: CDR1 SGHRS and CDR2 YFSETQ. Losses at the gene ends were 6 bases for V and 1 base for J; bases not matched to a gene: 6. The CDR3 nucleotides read TGCGCCAGCAACTCGATAGCGGGGTCCTACAATGAGCAGTTCTTC. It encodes CASNSIAGSYNEQFF.

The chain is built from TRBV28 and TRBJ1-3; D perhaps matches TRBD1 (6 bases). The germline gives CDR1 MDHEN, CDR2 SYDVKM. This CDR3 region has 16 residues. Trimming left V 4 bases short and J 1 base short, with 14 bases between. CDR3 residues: CASSSWGGASGNTIYF. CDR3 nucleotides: TGTGCCAGCAGTTCCTGGGGGGGGGCGTCTGGAAACACCATATATTTT.

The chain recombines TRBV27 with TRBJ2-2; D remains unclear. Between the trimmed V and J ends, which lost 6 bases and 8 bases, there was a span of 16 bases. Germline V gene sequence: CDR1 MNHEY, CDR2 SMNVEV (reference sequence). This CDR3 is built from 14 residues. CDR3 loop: CASSRSPNSGELFF. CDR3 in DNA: TGTGCCAGCAGCCGTTCCCCAAACTCTGGGGAGCTGTTTTTT.

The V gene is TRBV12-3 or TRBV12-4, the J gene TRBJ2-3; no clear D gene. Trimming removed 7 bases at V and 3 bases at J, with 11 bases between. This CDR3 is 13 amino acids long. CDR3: CASTEDWTDTQYF. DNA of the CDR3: TGTGCCAGCACCGAAGACTGGACAGATACGCAGTATTTT.

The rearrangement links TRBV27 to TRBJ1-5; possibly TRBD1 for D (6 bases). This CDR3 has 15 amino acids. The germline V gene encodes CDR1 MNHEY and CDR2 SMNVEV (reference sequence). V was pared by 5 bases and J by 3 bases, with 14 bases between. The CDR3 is CASSTSGTFNQPQHF. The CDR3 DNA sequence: TGTGCCAGCAGTACCTCGGGGACATTCAATCAGCCCCAGCATTTT.

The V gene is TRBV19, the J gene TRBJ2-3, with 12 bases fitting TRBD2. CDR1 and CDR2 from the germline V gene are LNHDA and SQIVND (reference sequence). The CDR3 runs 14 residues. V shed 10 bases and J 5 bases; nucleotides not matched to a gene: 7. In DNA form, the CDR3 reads TGTGCCACAACGAGGACTAGCGGGGTAGATACGCAGTATTTT. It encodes CATTRTSGVDTQYF.

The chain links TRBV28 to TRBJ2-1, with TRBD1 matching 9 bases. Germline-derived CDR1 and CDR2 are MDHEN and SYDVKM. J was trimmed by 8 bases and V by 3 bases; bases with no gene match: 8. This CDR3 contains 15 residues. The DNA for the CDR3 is TGTGCCAGCAGTTTGGTGGACAGGGGTGGCGATGAGCAGTTCTTC. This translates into CASSLVDRGGDEQFF. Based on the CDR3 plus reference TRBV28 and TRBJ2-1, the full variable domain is DVKVTQSSRYLVKRTGEKVFLECVQDMDHENMFWYRQDPGLGLRLIYFSYDVKMKEKGDIPEGYSVSREKKERFSLILESASTNQTSMYLCASSLVDRGGDEQFFGPGTRLTVL.

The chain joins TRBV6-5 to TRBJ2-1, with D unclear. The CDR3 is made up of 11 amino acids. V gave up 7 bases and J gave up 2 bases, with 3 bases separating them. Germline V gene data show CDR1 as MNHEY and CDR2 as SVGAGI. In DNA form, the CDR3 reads TGTGCCAGCATAGCCTACAATGAGCAGTTCTTC. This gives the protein CASIAYNEQFF.

The CDR3 sequence: CASSQLIDGELFF. CDR3 sequence (DNA): TGTGCCAGCAGCCAGTTGATAGACGGGGAGCTGTTTTTT. J is TRBJ2-2 and V is TRBV4-2; unclear D gene. The germline V gene encodes CDR1 LGHNA and CDR2 YNFKEQ. The CDR3 length is 13 residues. Between the trimmed V and J ends, which lost 3 bases and 7 bases, there was a span of 9 bases.

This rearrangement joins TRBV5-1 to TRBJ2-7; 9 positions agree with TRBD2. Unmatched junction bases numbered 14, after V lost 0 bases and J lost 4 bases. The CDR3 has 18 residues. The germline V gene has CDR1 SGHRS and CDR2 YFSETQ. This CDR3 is CASSLGRRGGSKGYEQYF. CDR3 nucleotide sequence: TGCGCCAGCAGCTTGGGTAGGCGGGGGGGATCTAAGGGTTACGAGCAGTACTTC. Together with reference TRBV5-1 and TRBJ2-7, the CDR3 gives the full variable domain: KAGVTQTPRYLIKTRGQQVTLSCSPISGHRSVSWYQQTPGQGLQFLFEYFSETQRNKGNFPGRFSGRQFSNSRSEMNVSTLELGDSALYLCASSLGRRGGSKGYEQYFGPGTRLTVT.

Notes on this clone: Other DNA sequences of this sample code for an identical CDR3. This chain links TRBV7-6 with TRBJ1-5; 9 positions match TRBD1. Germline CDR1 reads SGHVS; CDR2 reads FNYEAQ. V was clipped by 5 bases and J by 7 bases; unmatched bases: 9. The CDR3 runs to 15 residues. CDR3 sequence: CASSPRTGEGQPQHF. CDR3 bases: TGTGCCAGCAGCCCCCGGACAGGGGAAGGACAGCCCCAGCATTTT. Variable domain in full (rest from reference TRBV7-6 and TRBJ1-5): GAGVSQSPRYKVTKRGQDVALRCDPISGHVSLYWYRQALGQGPEFLTYFNYEAQQDKSGLPNDRFSAERPEGSISTLTIQRTEQRDSAMYRCASSPRTGEGQPQHFGDGTRLSIL.

The CDR3 bases are TGTGCCAGCAGCGTAGGGGGGCCTTTTAATTCACCCCTCCACTTT. This codes for CASSVGGPFNSPLHF. The chain combines TRBV9 with TRBJ1-6, with a possible D match to TRBD1 (6 bases). The V and J ends lost 0 bases and 6 bases respectively, with 10 bases between them. The CDR3 contains 15 residues. From germline, CDR1 is SGDLS and CDR2 YYNGEE.

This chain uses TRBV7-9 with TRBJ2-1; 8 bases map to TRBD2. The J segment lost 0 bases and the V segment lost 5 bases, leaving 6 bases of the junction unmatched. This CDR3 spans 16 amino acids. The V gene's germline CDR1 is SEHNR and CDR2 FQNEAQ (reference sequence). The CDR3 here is CASSPPTSGSYNEQFF. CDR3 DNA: TGTGCCAGCAGCCCTCCTACTAGCGGCTCCTACAATGAGCAGTTCTTC.

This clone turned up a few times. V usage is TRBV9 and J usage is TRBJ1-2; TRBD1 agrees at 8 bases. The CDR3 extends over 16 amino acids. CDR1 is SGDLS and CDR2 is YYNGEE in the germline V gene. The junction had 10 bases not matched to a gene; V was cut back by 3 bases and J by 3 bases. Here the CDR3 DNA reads TGTGCCAGCAGCGACTCGACGACAGGGGAGGACTATGGCTACACCTTC. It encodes CASSDSTTGEDYGYTF.

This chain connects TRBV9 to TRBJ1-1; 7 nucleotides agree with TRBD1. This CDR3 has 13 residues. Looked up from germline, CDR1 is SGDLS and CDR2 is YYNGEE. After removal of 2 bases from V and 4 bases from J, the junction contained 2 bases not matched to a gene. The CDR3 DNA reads TGTGCCAGCAGCGTGACAGGGACCACTGAAGCTTTCTTT. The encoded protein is CASSVTGTTEAFF.